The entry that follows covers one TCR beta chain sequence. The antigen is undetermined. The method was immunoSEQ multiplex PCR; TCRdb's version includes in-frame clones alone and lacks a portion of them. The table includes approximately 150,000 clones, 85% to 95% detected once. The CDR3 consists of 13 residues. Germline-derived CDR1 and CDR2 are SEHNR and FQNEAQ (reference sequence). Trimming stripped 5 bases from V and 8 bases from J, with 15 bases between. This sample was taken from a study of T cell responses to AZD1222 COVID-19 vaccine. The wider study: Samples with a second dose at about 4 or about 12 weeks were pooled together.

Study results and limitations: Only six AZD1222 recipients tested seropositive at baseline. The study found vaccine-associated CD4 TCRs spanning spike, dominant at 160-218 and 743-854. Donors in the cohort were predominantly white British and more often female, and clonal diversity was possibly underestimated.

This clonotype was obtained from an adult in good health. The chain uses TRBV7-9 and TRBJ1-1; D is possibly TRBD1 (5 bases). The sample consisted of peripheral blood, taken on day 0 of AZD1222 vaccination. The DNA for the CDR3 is TGTGCCAGCAGCCTGGGGGGGGTCCAAGAAGCTTTCTTT. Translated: CASSLGGVQEAFF.